Here is one T cell receptor beta chain with its context. The record originates from a study of blood T cell repertoires in COVID-19. Authors' processing steps: The authors estimated nucleated cell counts from reference gene primer amplification. TCRdb's copy holds only in-frame clones and misses some; the assay was immunoSEQ multiplex PCR. From that table come the V and J calls and clone size; the DNA was used to work out D and trimming. The repertoire holds about 75,000 clones, with about 74% as singletons. V shed 5 bases and J 0 bases; nucleotides not matched to a gene: 9. CDR3 length: 16 residues. The germline gives CDR1 SGHVS, CDR2 FQNEAQ.

The clonotype was recovered from a human donor with acute or convalescent COVID-19. The donor label of this sample is uncertain. This chain uses TRBV7-8 with TRBJ1-1, with TRBD1 identical over 7 bases. The sample was peripheral blood. This CDR3 reads CASSDHTGTVNTEAFF. CDR3 DNA sequence: TGTGCCAGCAGCGATCACACCGGGACAGTGAACACTGAAGCTTTCTTT.